One sample yielded the 4 T cell receptor beta chains listed below, sequenced in a study of shared clonotypes between healthy human individuals. The repertoire was sequenced with immunoSEQ multiplex PCR; TCRdb's copy has only in-frame clones and lacks some. The profile shows about 690,000 clones, 90% of them singletons. What was sequenced was memory CD8+ T cells from PBMCs. Subset noted: CD45RO+ cells pooled with CCR7-negative TemRA cells. The source of these receptors is a man between 18 and 35 years old in good health. Some clones in this sample may be carry-over from other donors' samples.

The rearrangement uses TRBV5-5 and TRBJ2-7; D is perhaps TRBD1 or TRBD2 (6 bases each). This CDR3 has 16 amino acids. The V gene's germline CDR1 is SGHKS and CDR2 YYEKEE (reference sequence). The V and J ends lost 4 bases and 2 bases respectively, with 19 bases between them. DNA for the CDR3: TGTGCCAGCAGCCCAGGGGTGGTAGCGGTACCCTACGAGCAGTACTTC. This gives the protein CASSPGVVAVPYEQYF.

The chain employs TRBV4-1 and TRBJ2-7; TRBD2 matches at 9 bases. The germline V gene encodes CDR1 MGHRA and CDR2 YSYEKL. Unmatched junction bases numbered 10, after V lost 1 base and J lost 0 bases. The CDR3 has 18 amino acids. CDR3 loop: CASSQGTSGRGLSYEQYF. CDR3 DNA: TGCGCCAGCAGCCAAGGAACTAGCGGGCGTGGACTCTCCTACGAGCAGTACTTC.

V and J are TRBV4-1 and TRBJ2-3; no definite D call. V lost 0 bases, J lost 4 bases, and 11 bases lay in between. There are 15 residues in the CDR3. Germline CDR1 is MGHRA and CDR2 is YSYEKL. The CDR3 DNA is TGCGCCAGCAGCCAAGATGTTAGATCCGCAGATACGCAGTATTTT. Its translation is CASSQDVRSADTQYF.

V gene TRBV30 combines with J gene TRBJ2-3; D is unresolved. This CDR3 region has 14 residues. Trimming took 1 base from V and 6 from J, leaving 14 bases between them. CDR1 GTSNPN and CDR2 SVGIG come from the germline V gene (reference sequence). CDR3 in DNA: TGTGCCTGGAGTGCGGCAATCAATAGGGATACGCAGTATTTT. It codes for CAWSAAINRDTQYF.